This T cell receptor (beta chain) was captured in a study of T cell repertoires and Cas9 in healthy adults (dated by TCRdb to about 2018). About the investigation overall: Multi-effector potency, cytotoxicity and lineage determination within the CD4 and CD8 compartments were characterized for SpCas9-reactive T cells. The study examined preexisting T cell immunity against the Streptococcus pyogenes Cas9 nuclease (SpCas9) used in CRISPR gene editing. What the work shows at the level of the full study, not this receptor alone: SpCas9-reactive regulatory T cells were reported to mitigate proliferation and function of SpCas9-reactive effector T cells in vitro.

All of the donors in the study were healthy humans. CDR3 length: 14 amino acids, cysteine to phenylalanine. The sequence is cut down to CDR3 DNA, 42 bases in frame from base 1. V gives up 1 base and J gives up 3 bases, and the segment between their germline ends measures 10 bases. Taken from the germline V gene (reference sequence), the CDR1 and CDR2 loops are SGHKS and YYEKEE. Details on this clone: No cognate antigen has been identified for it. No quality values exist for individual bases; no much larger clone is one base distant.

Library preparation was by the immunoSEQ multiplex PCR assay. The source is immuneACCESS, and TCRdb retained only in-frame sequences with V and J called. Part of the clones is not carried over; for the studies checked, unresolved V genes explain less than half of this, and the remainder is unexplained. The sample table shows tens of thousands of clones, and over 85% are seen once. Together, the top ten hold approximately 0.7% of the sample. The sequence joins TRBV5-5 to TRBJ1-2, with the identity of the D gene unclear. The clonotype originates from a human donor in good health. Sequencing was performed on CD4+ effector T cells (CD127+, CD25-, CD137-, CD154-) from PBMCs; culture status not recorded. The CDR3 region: CASSLSRADYGYTF. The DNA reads TGTGCCAGCAGCTTGAGTCGGGCGGACTATGGCTACACCTTC.